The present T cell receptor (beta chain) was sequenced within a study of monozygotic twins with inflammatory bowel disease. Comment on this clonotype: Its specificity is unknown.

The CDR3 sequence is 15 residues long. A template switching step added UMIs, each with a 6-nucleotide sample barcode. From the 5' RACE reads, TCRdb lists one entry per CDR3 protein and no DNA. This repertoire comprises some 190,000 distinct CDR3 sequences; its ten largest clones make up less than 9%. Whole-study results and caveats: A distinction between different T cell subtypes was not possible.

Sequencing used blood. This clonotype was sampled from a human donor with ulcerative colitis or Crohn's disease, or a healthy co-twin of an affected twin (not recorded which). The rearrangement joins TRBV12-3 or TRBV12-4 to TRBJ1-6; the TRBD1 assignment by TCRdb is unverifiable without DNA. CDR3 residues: CASRLRDPGDSPLHF.